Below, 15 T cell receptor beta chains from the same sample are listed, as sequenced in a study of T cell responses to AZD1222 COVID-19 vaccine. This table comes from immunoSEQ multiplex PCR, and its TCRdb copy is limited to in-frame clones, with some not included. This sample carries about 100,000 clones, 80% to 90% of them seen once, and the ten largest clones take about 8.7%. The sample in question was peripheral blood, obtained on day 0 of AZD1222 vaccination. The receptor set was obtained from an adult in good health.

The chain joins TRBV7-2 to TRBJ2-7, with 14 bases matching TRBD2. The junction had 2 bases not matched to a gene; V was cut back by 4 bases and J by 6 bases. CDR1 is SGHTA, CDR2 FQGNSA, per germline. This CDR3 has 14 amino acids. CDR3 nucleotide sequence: TGTGCCAGCAGCTCCGGACTAGCGGGGGGCGAGCAGTACTTC. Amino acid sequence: CASSSGLAGGEQYF. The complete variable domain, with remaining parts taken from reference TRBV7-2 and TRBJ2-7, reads GAGVSQSPSNKVTEKGKDVELRCDPISGHTALYWYRQSLGQGLEFLIYFQGNSAPDKSGLPSDRFSAERTGGSVSTLTIQRTQQEDSAVYLCASSSGLAGGEQYFGPGTRLTVT.

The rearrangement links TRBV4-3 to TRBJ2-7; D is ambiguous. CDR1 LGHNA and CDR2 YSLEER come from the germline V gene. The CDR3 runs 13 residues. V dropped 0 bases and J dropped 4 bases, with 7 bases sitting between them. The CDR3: CASSQDGLYEQYF. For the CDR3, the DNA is TGCGCCAGCAGCCAAGACGGATTGTACGAGCAGTACTTC.

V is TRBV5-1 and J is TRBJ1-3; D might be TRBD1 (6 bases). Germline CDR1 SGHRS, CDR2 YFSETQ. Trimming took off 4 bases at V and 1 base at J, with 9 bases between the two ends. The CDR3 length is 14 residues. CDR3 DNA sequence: TGCGCCAGCAGCCCGGACAGTTCTGGAAACACCATATATTTT. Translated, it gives CASSPDSSGNTIYF.

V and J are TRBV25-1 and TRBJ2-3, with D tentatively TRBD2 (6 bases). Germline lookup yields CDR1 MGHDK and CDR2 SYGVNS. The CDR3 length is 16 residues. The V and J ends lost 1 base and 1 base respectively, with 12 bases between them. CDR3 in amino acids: CASSESGGNRTDTQYF. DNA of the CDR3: TGTGCCAGCAGTGAATCTGGCGGGAACCGCACAGATACGCAGTATTTT.

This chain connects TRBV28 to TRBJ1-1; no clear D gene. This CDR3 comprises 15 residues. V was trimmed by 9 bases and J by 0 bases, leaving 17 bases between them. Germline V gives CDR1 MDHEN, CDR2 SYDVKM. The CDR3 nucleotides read TGTGCCAGGGGCGTATACCAGCTTATGAACACTGAAGCTTTCTTT. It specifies CARGVYQLMNTEAFF.

CDR3 DNA: TGCGCCAGCAGCCAAGGATTATTCTCCGAGCAGTACTTC. Residues: CASSQGLFSEQYF. The V gene is TRBV4-1, the J gene TRBJ2-7; D gene ambiguous. The CDR3 length is 13 residues. The germline CDR1 and CDR2 sequences are MGHRA and YSYEKL. Trimming left V 1 base short and J 6 bases short, with 10 bases between.

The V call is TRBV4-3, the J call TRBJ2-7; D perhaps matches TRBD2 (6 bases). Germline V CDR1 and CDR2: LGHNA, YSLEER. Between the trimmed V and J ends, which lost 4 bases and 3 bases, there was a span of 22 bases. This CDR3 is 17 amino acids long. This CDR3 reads CASSRRLNSGDDYEQYF. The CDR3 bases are TGCGCCAGCAGCCGTCGTTTGAATTCGGGAGACGACTACGAGCAGTACTTC.

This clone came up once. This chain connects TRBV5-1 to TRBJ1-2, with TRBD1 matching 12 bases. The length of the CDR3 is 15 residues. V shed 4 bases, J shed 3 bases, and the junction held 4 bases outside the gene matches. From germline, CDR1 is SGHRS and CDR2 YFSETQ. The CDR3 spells CASSRDRGRDYGYTF. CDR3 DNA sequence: TGCGCCAGCAGCAGGGACAGGGGGCGGGACTATGGCTACACCTTC.

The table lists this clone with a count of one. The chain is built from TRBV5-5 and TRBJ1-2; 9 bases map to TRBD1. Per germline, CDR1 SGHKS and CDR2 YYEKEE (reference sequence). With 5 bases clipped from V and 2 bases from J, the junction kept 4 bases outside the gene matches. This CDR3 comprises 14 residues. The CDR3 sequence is CASRRTGANYGYTF. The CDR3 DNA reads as TGTGCCAGCAGAAGGACAGGGGCCAACTATGGCTACACCTTC. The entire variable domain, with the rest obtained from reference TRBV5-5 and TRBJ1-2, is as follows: DAGVTQSPTHLIKTRGQQVTLRCSPISGHKSVSWYQQVLGQGPQFIFQYYEKEERGRGNFPDRFSARQFPNYSSELNVNALLLGDSALYLCASRRTGANYGYTFGSGTRLTVV.

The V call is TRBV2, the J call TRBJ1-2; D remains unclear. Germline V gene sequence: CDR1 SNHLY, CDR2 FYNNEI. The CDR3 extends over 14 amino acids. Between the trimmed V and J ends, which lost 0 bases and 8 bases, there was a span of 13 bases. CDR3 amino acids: CASSEALGLGGYTF. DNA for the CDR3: TGTGCCAGCAGTGAAGCGCTTGGGCTCGGGGGCTACACCTTC.

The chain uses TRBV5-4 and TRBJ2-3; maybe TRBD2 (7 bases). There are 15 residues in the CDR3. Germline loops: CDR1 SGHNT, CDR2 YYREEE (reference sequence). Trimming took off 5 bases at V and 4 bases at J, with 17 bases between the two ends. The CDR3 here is CASSNGGAGADTQYF. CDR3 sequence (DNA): TGTGCCAGCAGTAATGGGGGGGCTGGCGCAGATACGCAGTATTTT.

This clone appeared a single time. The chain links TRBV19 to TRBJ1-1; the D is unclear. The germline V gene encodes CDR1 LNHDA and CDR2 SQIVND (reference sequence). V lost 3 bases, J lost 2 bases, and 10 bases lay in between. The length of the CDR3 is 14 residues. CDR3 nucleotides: TGTGCCAGTAGTATTGCCCTGCTTAACACTGAAGCTTTCTTT. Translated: CASSIALLNTEAFF.

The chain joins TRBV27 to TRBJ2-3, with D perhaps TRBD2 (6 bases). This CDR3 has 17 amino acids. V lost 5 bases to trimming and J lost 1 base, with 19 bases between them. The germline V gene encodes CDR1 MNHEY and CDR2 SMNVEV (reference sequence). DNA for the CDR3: TGTGCCAGCAGTCCATACTTGGGGGGAAAGGGCACAGATACGCAGTATTTT. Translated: CASSPYLGGKGTDTQYF.

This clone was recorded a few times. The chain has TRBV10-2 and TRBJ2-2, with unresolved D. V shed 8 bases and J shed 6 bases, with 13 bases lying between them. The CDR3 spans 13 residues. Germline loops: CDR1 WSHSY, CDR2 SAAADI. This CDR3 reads CASSPSMSGELFF. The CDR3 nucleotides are TGCGCCAGCTCGCCCAGTATGTCCGGGGAGCTGTTTTTT.

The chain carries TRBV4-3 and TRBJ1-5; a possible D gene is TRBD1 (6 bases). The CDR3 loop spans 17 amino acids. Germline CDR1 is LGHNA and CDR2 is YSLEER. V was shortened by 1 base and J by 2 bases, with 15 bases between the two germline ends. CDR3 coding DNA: TGCGCCAGCAGCCAAGGGCCGGGGGGCGCAGGCAATCAGCCCCAGCATTTT. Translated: CASSQGPGGAGNQPQHF.